This T cell receptor beta chain was recorded in a study of blood T cell repertoires in COVID-19. For the study at large: T cells, B-cell-depleted T cells, or PBMCs provided the cDNA or gDNA that served as material.

The V gene lost 1 base and the J gene lost 6 bases, with 10 bases spanning the gap. Germline V CDR1 and CDR2: LGHDT, YNNKEL (reference sequence). This CDR3 region has 15 residues. How the authors handled the data: Scientists estimated how many nucleated cells there were by amplifying reference gene primers. Measured with immunoSEQ multiplex PCR; TCRdb has only the in-frame clones, and not every one. The DNA gave D and trimming, while V, J and clone size come from that table. The sample includes 310,000 or so clones, roughly 90% of them seen just once. The sequence was collected from a man younger than 35 who had recovered from COVID-19. The chain recombines TRBV3-1 (or the pseudogene TRBV3-2) with TRBJ1-6; the D is unclear. The sample was peripheral blood. As DNA, the CDR3 is TGTGCCAGCAGCCAAGTTGGAGGGAGTAATTCACCCCTCCACTTT. Residues: CASSQVGGSNSPLHF.